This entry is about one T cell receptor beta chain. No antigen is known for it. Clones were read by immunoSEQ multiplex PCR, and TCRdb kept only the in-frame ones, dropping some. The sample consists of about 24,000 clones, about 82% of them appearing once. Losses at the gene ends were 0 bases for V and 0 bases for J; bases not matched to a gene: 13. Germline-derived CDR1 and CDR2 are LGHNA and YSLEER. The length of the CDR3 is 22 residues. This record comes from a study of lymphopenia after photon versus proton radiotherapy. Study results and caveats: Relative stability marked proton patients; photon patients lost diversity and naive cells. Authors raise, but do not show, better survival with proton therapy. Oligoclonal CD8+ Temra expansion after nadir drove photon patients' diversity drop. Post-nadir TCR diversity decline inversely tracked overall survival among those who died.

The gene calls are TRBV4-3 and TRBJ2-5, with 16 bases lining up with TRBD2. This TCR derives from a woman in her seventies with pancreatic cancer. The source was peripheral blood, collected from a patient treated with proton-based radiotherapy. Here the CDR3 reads CASSQDWVPGLAGGAYQETQYF. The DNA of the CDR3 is TGCGCCAGCAGCCAAGATTGGGTCCCGGGACTAGCGGGAGGGGCGTACCAAGAGACCCAGTACTTC.